This T cell receptor beta chain derives from a study of beta chain features in type 1 diabetes. The CDR3 is 13 residues long. The germline V and J ends were trimmed by 5 bases and 4 bases, with 11 bases remaining between them. CDR1 is SEHNR, CDR2 FQNEAQ, per germline (reference sequence). The whole isolated RNA underwent reverse transcription, so sequencing captured expressed TCRB transcripts. Produced via immunoSEQ multiplex PCR; TCRdb's table is partial and in-frame only. The sample consists of under 250,000 clones, 27% of them appearing once. Only a few counts were recorded for this clone. Sequenced material: central memory CD4+ T cells from blood. V and J are TRBV7-9 and TRBJ2-5, with D maybe TRBD1 (6 bases). This receptor was obtained from a young man in good health. For the CDR3, the DNA is TGTGCCAGCAGCCTCGACAGGCGAGAGACCCAGTACTTC. This translates into CASSLDRRETQYF.